The 24 T cell receptor beta chains below come from one sample, sequenced in a study of PD-1 blockade in classical Hodgkin lymphoma. The table came from immunoSEQ multiplex PCR; TCRdb's copy has only in-frame clones and leaves some out. The repertoire has about 86,000 clones, about 88% of them found once; the top ten carry about 10%. Relapses following autologous stem cell transplantation were seen in all patients, with brentuximab vedotin exposure varying. This material consisted of peripheral blood mononuclear cells (PBMCs), taken before the second cycle of nivolumab. The receptor set was obtained from a human donor with classical Hodgkin lymphoma.

This clone showed up just once. This chain connects TRBV7-9 to TRBJ2-4, with a possible D match to TRBD2 (6 bases). Trimming removed 5 bases from V and 3 bases from J, with 20 bases in between. CDR3 size: 17 residues. From germline, CDR1 is SEHNR and CDR2 FQNEAQ (reference sequence). The CDR3 DNA reads as TGTGCCAGCAGCACACCAATAACCCGGGGAGGCAAAAACATTCAGTACTTC. Translating gives CASSTPITRGGKNIQYF.

The count of this clone is one. The chain recombines TRBV5-6 with TRBJ2-3; tentatively, D is TRBD1 (5 bases). The V gene lost 0 bases and the J gene lost 4 bases, with 12 bases spanning the gap. Germline V gene sequence: CDR1 SGHDT, CDR2 YYEEEE. The CDR3 contains 15 residues. DNA of the CDR3: TGTGCCAGCAGCTTGGTTACAGGTGGCCCAGATACGCAGTATTTT. Protein product: CASSLVTGGPDTQYF. The full variable domain, with the rest looked up from reference TRBV5-6 and TRBJ2-3, is DAGVTQSPTHLIKTRGQQVTLRCSPKSGHDTVSWYQQALGQGPQFIFQYYEEEERQRGNFPDRFSGHQFPNYSSELNVNALLLGDSALYLCASSLVTGGPDTQYFGPGTRLTVL.

The V and J genes are TRBV28 and TRBJ1-5, with TRBD1 matching over 8 bases. Germline V gene data show CDR1 as MDHEN and CDR2 as SYDVKM. The CDR3 totals 15 residues. Trimming at V came to 6 bases and at J to 4 bases, leaving 8 bases not matched to a gene. CDR3 sequence reads: CASSLTGDRNQPQHF. CDR3 nucleotides: TGTGCCAGCAGCCTGACAGGGGATCGAAATCAGCCCCAGCATTTT.

CDR3: CASSPSRAVYEQYF. The DNA of the CDR3 is TGTGCCAGCAGTCCCAGTAGGGCGGTCTACGAGCAGTACTTC. V gene TRBV6-1 combines with J gene TRBJ2-7; D is undetermined. Germline CDR1 and CDR2: MNHNS and SASEGT. This CDR3 contains 14 residues. Between the trimmed V and J ends, which lost 5 bases and 3 bases, there was a span of 14 bases.

This chain uses TRBV6-5 with TRBJ2-3; the D is unclear. This CDR3 has 10 amino acids. The germline gives CDR1 MNHEY, CDR2 SVGAGI. Trimming left V 4 bases short and J 6 bases short, with 2 bases between. CDR3 sequence: CASSLDTQYF. Written as DNA, the CDR3 is TGTGCCAGCAGTTTGGATACGCAGTATTTT.

This chain links TRBV6-1 with TRBJ1-4, with 9 bases aligning to TRBD1. The CDR3 length is 16 residues. The ends lost 2 bases at V and 4 bases at J; junction bases unmatched: 5. CDR1 and CDR2 (germline): MNHNS, SASEGT. CDR3 loop: CASSEYGTGINEKLFF. The CDR3 DNA follows: TGTGCCAGCAGTGAATATGGGACAGGGATTAATGAAAAACTGTTTTTT.

This chain links TRBV2 with TRBJ2-7; the match to TRBD1 covers 12 bases. CDR1 SNHLY and CDR2 FYNNEI come from the germline V gene. V lost 3 bases, J lost 2 bases, and 2 bases stayed unmatched. The length of the CDR3 is 15 residues. CDR3 nucleotides: TGTGCCAGCAGTGATTGGGACAGGGGGCCCTACGAGCAGTACTTC. Its translation is CASSDWDRGPYEQYF.

In this sample, this clone turned up once. This chain uses TRBV5-1 with TRBJ2-3; D uncertain. In germline, CDR1 is SGHRS, CDR2 YFSETQ. Deletions cut 0 bases from V and 0 bases from J, with 8 bases between. CDR3 length: 15 residues. The CDR3 loop is CASSLAQSSTDTQYF. In DNA form, the CDR3 reads TGCGCCAGCAGCTTGGCGCAGAGCAGCACAGATACGCAGTATTTT. Supplemented by reference TRBV5-1 and TRBJ2-3, the full variable domain reads KAGVTQTPRYLIKTRGQQVTLSCSPISGHRSVSWYQQTPGQGLQFLFEYFSETQRNKGNFPGRFSGRQFSNSRSEMNVSTLELGDSALYLCASSLAQSSTDTQYFGPGTRLTVL.

On this clone: Compared with germline, one end of the junction differs, possibly owing to a read error. This sequence joins TRBV7-9 and TRBJ2-1; 8 bases fit TRBD1. Germline CDR1 reads SEHNR; CDR2 reads FQNEAQ (reference sequence). CDR3 length: 13 amino acids. CDR3 bases: TGTGCCAGCAGTCCGGGGCCAGGACAGGGATATATCTTC. This encodes CASSPGPGQGYIF.

This chain uses TRBV7-6 with TRBJ1-1; no reliable D call. The V gene lost 0 bases and the J gene lost 6 bases, with 17 bases spanning the gap. Germline loops: CDR1 SGHVS, CDR2 FNYEAQ. This CDR3 is 16 amino acids long. CDR3: CASSLAQDMGNAEAFF. CDR3 DNA: TGTGCCAGCAGCTTAGCCCAGGATATGGGAAACGCTGAAGCTTTCTTT.

The V gene is TRBV7-2, the J gene TRBJ2-3, with 10 bases fitting TRBD2. Germline V gives CDR1 SGHTA, CDR2 FQGNSA. Germline trimming cut 5 bases from V and 0 bases from J; bases unmatched to any gene: 2. The CDR3 extends over 15 amino acids. The CDR3 here is CASSLLAGSTDTQYF. The DNA for the CDR3 is TGTGCCAGCAGCCTACTAGCGGGAAGCACAGATACGCAGTATTTT.

The table lists this clone with a few counts. The chain links TRBV4-2 to TRBJ1-5; no reliable D call. Germline V gene sequence: CDR1 LGHNA, CDR2 YNFKEQ. The V and J ends lost 0 bases and 0 bases respectively, with 9 bases between them. This CDR3 has 16 amino acids. DNA of the CDR3: TGTGCCAGCAGCCAAGACGGGAGTTATAGCAATCAGCCCCAGCATTTT. Residues: CASSQDGSYSNQPQHF.

The V gene is TRBV7-8, the J gene TRBJ2-3, with a tentative D call TRBD1 (5 bases). Germline CDR1 and CDR2: SGHVS and FQNEAQ. The CDR3 has 16 residues. Trimming took 3 bases from V and 0 from J, leaving 13 bases between them. The CDR3 region has the DNA TGTGCCAGCAGCTTGACAGCTGCCTCTAGCACAGATACGCAGTATTTT. Its translation: CASSLTAASSTDTQYF.

The V call is TRBV7-9, the J call TRBJ1-2; TRBD1 aligns across 8 bases. Per germline, CDR1 SEHNR and CDR2 FQNEAQ (reference sequence). The CDR3 covers 15 residues. V lost 4 bases and J lost 7; bases outside the gene matches: 11. In DNA, the CDR3 is TGTGCCAGCAGCTCGGGACAGGACGACGGGAGTGGCTACACCTTC. Protein product: CASSSGQDDGSGYTF.

The chain carries TRBV7-6 and TRBJ2-1; unclear D gene. From germline, CDR1 is SGHVS and CDR2 FNYEAQ. The CDR3 is made up of 14 amino acids. The V gene lost 1 base and the J gene lost 9 bases, with 13 bases spanning the gap. The CDR3 is CASSLDAGPGEQFF. In DNA, the CDR3 is TGTGCCAGCAGCTTAGATGCAGGCCCGGGTGAGCAGTTCTTC.

The chain has TRBV30 and TRBJ2-7; D is possibly TRBD2 (6 bases). Trimming stripped 8 bases from V and 7 bases from J, with 21 bases between. The CDR3 runs to 13 residues. Per the germline V gene, CDR1 is GTSNPN and CDR2 is SVGIG (reference sequence). The CDR3 DNA is TGTGCCCCCGAGGTGGCGGGACTTTATGAGCAGTACTTC. Translation: CAPEVAGLYEQYF.

V gene TRBV2 combines with J gene TRBJ1-2, with TRBD1 as a possible D gene (5 bases). CDR3 length equals 15 residues. V was pared by 7 bases and J by 4 bases, with 19 bases between. CDR1 and CDR2 (germline): SNHLY, FYNNEI. The CDR3 nucleotides read TGTGCCAGCACCGAAGGAGCAGGGAGCTCCTATGGCTACACCTTC. This sequence encodes CASTEGAGSSYGYTF.

The chain uses TRBV6-6 and TRBJ1-5; 8 bases are shared with TRBD1. Germline V lookup: CDR1 MNHNY, CDR2 SVGAGI (reference sequence). V shed 6 bases and J 6 bases; nucleotides not matched to a gene: 10. The CDR3 length is 15 residues. For the CDR3, the DNA is TGTGCCAGCAGCGCCGTGTCAGGGGGCTCTCAGCCCCAGCATTTT. As protein: CASSAVSGGSQPQHF.

This chain connects TRBV7-2 to TRBJ1-2; the D gene is possibly TRBD1 (5 bases). The CDR3 is 13 residues long. Trimming pared 5 bases from V and 8 bases from J, leaving 15 bases between. Germline-derived CDR1 and CDR2 are SGHTA and FQGNSA. CDR3 DNA: TGTGCCAGCAGCCAGGGACGGCGAGTAGGCTACACCTTC. Residues: CASSQGRRVGYTF.

The V gene is TRBV7-8, the J gene TRBJ1-5; 7 nucleotides line up with TRBD1. The CDR3 contains 18 residues. Germline CDR1 SGHVS, CDR2 FQNEAQ. V shed 3 bases and J 7 bases; nucleotides not matched to a gene: 18. The CDR3 bases are TGTGCCAGCAGCTTCAAGCTCGGTCGTGGCAGGGGGGGACAGCCCCAGCATTTT. This translates into CASSFKLGRGRGGQPQHF.

This rearrangement joins TRBV10-3 to TRBJ1-6; 7 bases are a match to TRBD1. V shed 6 bases and J 6 bases; nucleotides not matched to a gene: 2. This CDR3 spans 13 amino acids. The germline gives CDR1 ENHRY, CDR2 SYGVKD. The CDR3 bases are TGTGCCATCAGGGACAGGCCTAATTCACCCCTCCACTTT. Protein: CAIRDRPNSPLHF.

The chain has TRBV4-1 and TRBJ2-5; D is uncertain. With 2 bases removed from V and 5 bases from J, the gap between germline ends came to 12 bases. The CDR3 is 14 residues long. CDR1 MGHRA and CDR2 YSYEKL come from the germline V gene. CDR3 amino acids: CASSQSRARETQYF. Here the CDR3 DNA reads TGCGCCAGCAGCCAATCTAGGGCCAGGGAGACCCAGTACTTC.

The chain carries TRBV28 and TRBJ1-5; D remains unclear. Trimming took 5 bases from V and 3 from J, leaving 2 bases between them. The CDR3 has 11 residues. CDR1 and CDR2 (germline): MDHEN, SYDVKM. The CDR3 reads CASSINQPQHF. DNA for the CDR3: TGTGCCAGCAGTATCAATCAGCCCCAGCATTTT.

DNA for the CDR3: TGTGCCAGCAGCCCTAGCGGGGGGAACACCGGGGAGCTGTTTTTT. Translation: CASSPSGGNTGELFF. This chain connects TRBV5-4 to TRBJ2-2; TRBD2 matches at 10 bases. Germline assignment: CDR1 SGHNT and CDR2 YYREEE (reference sequence). Trimming at V came to 4 bases and at J to 1 base, leaving 1 base not matched to a gene. The CDR3 sequence is 15 residues long.